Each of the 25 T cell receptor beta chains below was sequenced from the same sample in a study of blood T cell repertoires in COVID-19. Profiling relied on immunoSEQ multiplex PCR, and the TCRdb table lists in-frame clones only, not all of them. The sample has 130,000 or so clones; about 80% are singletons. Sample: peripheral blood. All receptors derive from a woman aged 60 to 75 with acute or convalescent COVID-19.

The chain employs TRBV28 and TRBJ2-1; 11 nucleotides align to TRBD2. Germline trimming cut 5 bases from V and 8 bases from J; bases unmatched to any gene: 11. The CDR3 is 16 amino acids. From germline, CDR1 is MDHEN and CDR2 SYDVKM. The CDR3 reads CASSPYLAGGRDEQFF. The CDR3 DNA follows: TGTGCCAGCAGTCCCTATCTAGCGGGGGGCAGGGATGAGCAGTTCTTC.

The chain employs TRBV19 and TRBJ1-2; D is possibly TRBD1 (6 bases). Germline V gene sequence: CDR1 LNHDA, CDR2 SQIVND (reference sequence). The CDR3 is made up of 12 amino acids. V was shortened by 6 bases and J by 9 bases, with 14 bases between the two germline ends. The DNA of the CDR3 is TGTGCCAGTAGACGACAGGAAGCGAGCTACACCTTC. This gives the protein CASRRQEASYTF.

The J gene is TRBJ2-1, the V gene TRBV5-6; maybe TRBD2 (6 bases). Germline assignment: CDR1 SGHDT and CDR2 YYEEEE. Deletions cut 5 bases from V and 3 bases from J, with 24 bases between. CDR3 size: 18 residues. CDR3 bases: TGTGCCAGCAGTCCGGAGGGTGCCATCCTGAGGGTCTACAATGAGCAGTTCTTC. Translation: CASSPEGAILRVYNEQFF.

The CDR3 region has the DNA TGTGCCAGTAGTAGAACGGGACAGTCGAATGAAAAACTGTTTTTT. Encoded protein: CASSRTGQSNEKLFF. The chain joins TRBV19 to TRBJ1-4; 7 bases match TRBD1. The CDR3 has 15 amino acids. V lost 4 bases, J lost 5 bases, and 7 bases stayed unmatched. Looked up from germline, CDR1 is LNHDA and CDR2 is SQIVND (reference sequence).

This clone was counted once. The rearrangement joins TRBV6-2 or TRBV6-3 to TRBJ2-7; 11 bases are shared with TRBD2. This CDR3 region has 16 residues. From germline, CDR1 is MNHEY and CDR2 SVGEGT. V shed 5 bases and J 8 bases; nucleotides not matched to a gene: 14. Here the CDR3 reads CASSQPGSGGAWKQYF. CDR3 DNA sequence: TGTGCCAGCAGTCAGCCCGGTAGCGGGGGGGCTTGGAAGCAGTACTTC.

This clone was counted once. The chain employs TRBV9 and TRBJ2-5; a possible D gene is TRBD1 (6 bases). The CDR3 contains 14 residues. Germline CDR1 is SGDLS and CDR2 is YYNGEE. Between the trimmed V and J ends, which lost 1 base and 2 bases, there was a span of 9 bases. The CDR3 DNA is TGTGCCAGCAGCGTATCAGGACAGCAAGAGACCCAGTACTTC. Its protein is CASSVSGQQETQYF.

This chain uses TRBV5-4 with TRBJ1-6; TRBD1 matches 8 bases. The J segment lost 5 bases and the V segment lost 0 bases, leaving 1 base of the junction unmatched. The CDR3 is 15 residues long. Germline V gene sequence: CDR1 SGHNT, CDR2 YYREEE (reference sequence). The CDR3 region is CASSLAQGDNSPLHF. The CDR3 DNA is TGTGCCAGCAGCTTGGCACAGGGGGATAATTCACCCCTCCACTTT.

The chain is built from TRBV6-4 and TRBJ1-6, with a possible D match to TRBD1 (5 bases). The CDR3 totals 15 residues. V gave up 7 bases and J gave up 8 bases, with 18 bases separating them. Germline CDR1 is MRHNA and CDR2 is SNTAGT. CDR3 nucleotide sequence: TGTGCCAGCATCACCCCCCCAGGGAAAGATTCACCCCTCCACTTT. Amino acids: CASITPPGKDSPLHF.

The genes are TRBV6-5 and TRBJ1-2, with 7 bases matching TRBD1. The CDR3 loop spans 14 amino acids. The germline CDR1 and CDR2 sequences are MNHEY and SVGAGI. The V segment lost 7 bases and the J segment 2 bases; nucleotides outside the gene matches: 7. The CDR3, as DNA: TGTGCCAGCACCCCCCTGACAGGGAACTATGGCTACACCTTC. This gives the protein CASTPLTGNYGYTF.

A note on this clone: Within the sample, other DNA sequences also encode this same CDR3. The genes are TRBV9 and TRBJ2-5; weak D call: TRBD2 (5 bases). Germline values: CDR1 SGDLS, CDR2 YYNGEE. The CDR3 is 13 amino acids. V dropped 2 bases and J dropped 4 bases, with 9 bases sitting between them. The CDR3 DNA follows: TGTGCCAGCAGCGTGTCGGGGAGAGAGACCCAGTACTTC. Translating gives CASSVSGRETQYF.

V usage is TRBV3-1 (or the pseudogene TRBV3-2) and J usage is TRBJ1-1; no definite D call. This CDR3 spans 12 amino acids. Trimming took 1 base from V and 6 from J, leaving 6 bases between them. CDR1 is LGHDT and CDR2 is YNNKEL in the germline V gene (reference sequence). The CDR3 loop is CASSQGRSEAFF. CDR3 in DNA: TGTGCCAGCAGCCAAGGGAGGTCTGAAGCTTTCTTT.

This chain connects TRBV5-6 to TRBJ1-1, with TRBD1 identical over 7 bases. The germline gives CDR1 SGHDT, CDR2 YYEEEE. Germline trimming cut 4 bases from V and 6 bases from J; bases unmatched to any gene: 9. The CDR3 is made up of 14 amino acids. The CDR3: CASSADRRSAEAFF. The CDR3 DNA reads TGTGCCAGCAGCGCGGACAGGAGGAGCGCTGAAGCTTTCTTT.

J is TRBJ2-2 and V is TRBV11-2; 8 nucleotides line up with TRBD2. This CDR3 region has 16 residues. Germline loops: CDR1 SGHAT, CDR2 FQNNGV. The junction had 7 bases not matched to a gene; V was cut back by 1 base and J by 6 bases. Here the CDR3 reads CASSLALVGRAGELFF. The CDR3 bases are TGTGCCAGCAGCTTAGCCCTTGTCGGGAGGGCCGGGGAGCTGTTTTTT.

The CDR3 DNA follows: TGTGCCAGCAGCCAAGGGGAGGGGAACTTGGCCCAGCATTTT. Translated, it gives CASSQGEGNLAQHF. The chain couples TRBV3-1 (or the pseudogene TRBV3-2) to TRBJ1-5, with D maybe TRBD1 (5 bases). The CDR3 consists of 14 residues. Between the trimmed V and J ends, which lost 1 base and 11 bases, there was a span of 15 bases. Germline lookup yields CDR1 LGHDT and CDR2 YNNKEL (reference sequence).

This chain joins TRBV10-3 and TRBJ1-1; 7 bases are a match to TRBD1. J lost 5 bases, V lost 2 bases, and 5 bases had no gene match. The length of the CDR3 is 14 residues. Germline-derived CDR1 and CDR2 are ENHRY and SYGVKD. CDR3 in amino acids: CAISEEGAQTEAFF. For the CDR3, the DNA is TGTGCCATCAGTGAGGAGGGGGCGCAGACTGAAGCTTTCTTT.

The CDR3 sequence: CASTQGSGDTIYF. Here the CDR3 DNA reads TGTGCCAGCACCCAGGGTTCGGGAGACACCATATATTTT. The gene calls are TRBV6-5 and TRBJ1-3; D may be TRBD1 (5 bases). The CDR3 is 13 residues long. Per the germline V gene, CDR1 is MNHEY and CDR2 is SVGAGI. V dropped 7 bases and J dropped 8 bases, with 15 bases sitting between them.

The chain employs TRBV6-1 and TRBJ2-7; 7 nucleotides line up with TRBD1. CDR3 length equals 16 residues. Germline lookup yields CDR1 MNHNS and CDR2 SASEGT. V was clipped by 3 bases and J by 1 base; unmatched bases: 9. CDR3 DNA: TGTGCCAGCAGTGACCCAGGACAGGTTTATTCCTACGAGCAGTACTTC. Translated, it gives CASSDPGQVYSYEQYF.

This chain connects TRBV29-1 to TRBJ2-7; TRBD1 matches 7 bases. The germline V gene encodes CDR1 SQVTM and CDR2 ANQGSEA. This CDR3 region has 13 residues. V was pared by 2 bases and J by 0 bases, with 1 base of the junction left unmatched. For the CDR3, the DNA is TGCAGCGTTGAAAGGGACAGCTCCTACGAGCAGTACTTC. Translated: CSVERDSSYEQYF.

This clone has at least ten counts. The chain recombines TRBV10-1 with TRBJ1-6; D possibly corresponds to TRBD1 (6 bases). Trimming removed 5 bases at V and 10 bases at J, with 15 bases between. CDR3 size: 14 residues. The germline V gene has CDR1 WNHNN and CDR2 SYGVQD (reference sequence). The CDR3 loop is CASSSGTRQSPLHF. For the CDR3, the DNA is TGCGCCAGCAGTTCCGGGACAAGGCAATCACCCCTCCACTTT.

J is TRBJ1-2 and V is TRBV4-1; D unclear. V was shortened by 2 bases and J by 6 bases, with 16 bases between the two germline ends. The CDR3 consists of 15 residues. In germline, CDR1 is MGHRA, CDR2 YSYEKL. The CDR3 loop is CASSQIIALTNGYTF. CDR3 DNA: TGCGCCAGCAGCCAAATTATTGCTCTTACAAATGGCTACACCTTC.

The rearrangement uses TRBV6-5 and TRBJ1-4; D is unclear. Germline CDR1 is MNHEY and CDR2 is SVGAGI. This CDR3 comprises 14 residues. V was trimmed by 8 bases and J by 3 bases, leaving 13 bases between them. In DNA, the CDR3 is TGTGCCAGCCATTCGTTCCGAGCTAATGAAAAACTGTTTTTT. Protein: CASHSFRANEKLFF.

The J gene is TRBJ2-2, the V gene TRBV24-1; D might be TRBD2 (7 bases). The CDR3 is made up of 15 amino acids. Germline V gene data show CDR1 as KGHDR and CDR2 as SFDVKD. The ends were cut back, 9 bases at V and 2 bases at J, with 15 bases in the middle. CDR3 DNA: TGTGCCACCGGGTCGTGGGGGGGCAACACCGGGGAGCTGTTTTTT. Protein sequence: CATGSWGGNTGELFF.

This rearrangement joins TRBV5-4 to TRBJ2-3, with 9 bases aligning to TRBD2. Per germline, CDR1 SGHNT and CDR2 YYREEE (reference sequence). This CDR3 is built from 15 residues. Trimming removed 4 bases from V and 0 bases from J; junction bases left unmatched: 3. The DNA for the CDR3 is TGTGCCAGCAGCCCGAGCGGGGGGAGCACAGATACGCAGTATTTT. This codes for CASSPSGGSTDTQYF.

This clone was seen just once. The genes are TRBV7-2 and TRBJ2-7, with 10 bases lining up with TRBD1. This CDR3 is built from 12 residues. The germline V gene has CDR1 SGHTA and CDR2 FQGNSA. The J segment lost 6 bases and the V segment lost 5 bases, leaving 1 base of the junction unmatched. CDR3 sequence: CASSRDRGEQYF. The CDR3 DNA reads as TGTGCCAGCAGCCGGGACAGGGGCGAGCAGTACTTC. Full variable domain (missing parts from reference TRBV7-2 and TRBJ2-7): GAGVSQSPSNKVTEKGKDVELRCDPISGHTALYWYRQSLGQGLEFLIYFQGNSAPDKSGLPSDRFSAERTGGSVSTLTIQRTQQEDSAVYLCASSRDRGEQYFGPGTRLTVT.

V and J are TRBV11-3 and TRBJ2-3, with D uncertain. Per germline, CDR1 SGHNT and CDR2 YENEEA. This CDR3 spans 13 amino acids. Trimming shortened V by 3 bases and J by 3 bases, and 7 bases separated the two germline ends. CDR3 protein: CASSFTATDTQYF. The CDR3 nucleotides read TGTGCCAGCAGCTTTACTGCTACAGATACGCAGTATTTT.